This T cell receptor beta chain was retrieved from a study of beta chain features in type 1 diabetes. Overall study findings and caveats: Within each of all four CD4+ subsets, Type 1 diabetes patients had TCRB CDR3s that were moderately but significantly shorter. Within the patient group, naive, central memory and Treg TCRB repertoires appeared more similar to each other than within healthy donors.

CD4+ naive, central memory, regulatory and stem cell-like memory subsets were isolated by sorting on CD45RO/CCR7/CD25/CD127/CD95/CD27. This CDR3 contains 15 residues. J lost 2 bases, V lost 2 bases, and 5 bases had no gene match. Germline V gene lookup returns CDR1 LGHNA and CDR2 YSLEER. This clone was picked up a small number of times. Its antigen is undetermined. What was sequenced were expressed TCRB transcripts, since all of the isolated RNA had been reverse transcribed. Libraries were prepared by immunoSEQ multiplex PCR; TCRdb keeps only in-frame clonotypes and omits some of them. Here the sample spans about 900,000 clones, around a sixth being singletons.

The receptor comes from a woman between 18 and 29 years old in good health. This chain connects TRBV4-3 to TRBJ2-5; 7 nucleotides line up with TRBD1. The sequencing input was naive CD4+ T cells from blood. CDR3 DNA sequence: TGCGCCAGCAGCCAAAAAGGGACAGCACAAGAGACCCAGTACTTC. Its translation is CASSQKGTAQETQYF.